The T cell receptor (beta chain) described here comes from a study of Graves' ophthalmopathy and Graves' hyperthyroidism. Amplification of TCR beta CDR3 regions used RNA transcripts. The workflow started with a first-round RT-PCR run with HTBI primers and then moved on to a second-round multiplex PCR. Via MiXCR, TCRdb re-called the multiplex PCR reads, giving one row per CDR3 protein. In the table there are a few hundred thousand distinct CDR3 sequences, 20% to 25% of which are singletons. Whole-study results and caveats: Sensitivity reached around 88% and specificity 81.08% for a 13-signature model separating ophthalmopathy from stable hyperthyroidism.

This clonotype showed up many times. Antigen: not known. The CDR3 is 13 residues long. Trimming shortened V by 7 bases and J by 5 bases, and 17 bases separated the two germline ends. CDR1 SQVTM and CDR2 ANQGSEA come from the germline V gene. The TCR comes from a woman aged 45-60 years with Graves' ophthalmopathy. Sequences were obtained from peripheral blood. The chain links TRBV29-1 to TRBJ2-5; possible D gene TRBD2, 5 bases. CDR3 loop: CSAPIRGWETQYF. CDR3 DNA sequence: TGCAGCGCCCCGATCCGGGGATGGGAGACCCAGTACTTC. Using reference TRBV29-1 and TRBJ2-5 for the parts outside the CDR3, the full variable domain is SAVISQKPSRDICQRGTSLTIQCQVDSQVTMMFWYRQQPGQSLTLIATANQGSEATYESGFVIDKFPISRPNLTFSTLTVSNMSPEDSSIYLCSAPIRGWETQYFGPGTRLLVL.